This entry concerns a single T cell receptor (beta chain). Only in-frame clones appear in the TCRdb table, and some are missing; sequencing was by immunoSEQ multiplex PCR. The table lists 210,000 or so clones, 90% to 95% of them singletons. This sample was taken from a study of control samples from healthy donors and cancer patients. The CDR3 has 14 residues. Germline loops: CDR1 MNHEY, CDR2 SVGAGI. The V end was cut by 6 bases, the J end by 4 bases, with 13 bases between. Sequencing was carried out using blood. This chain uses TRBV6-5 with TRBJ1-5; D remains ambiguous. The source is a man aged 30 to 45 in good health. The CDR3 DNA reads as TGTGCCAGCAGAGTGAGTGACGGGAATCAGCCCCAGCATTTT. Its protein is CASRVSDGNQPQHF.